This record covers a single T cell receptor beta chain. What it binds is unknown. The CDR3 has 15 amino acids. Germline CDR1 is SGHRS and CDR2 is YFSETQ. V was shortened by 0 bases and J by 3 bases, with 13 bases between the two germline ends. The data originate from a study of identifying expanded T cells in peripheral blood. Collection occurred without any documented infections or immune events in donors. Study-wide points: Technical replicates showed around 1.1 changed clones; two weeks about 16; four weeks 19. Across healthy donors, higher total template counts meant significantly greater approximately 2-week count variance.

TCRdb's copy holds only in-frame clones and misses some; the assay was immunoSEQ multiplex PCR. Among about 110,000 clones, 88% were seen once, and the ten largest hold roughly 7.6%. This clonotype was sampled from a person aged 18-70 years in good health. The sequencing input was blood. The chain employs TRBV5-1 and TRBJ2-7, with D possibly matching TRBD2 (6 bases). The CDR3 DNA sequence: TGCGCCAGCAGCTTGGCTAGCGAGAAGATCTACGAGCAGTACTTC. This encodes CASSLASEKIYEQYF.